What follows is one T cell receptor (beta chain) and its context. Its antigen is currently unknown. The assay was immunoSEQ multiplex PCR, and TCRdb's table has in-frame clones only and misses some. The top ten hold 0.55% to 0.75% of the sample, which has over 60,000 clones, about four fifths seen once. This specimen belongs to a study of T cell clones after liver transplantation. About the study: A pre-transplant mixed lymphocyte reaction with TCRbeta sequencing defined graft-donor-reactive clones followed in post-transplant blood.

This CDR3 comprises 17 residues. V lost 2 bases and J lost 1, with 16 bases in between. Findings and caveats of the study: Compared with third party-reactive sequences, donor-reactive ones declined more, independent of withdrawal success.

The source was CD4+ T cells from blood, collected before liver transplant. The sequence derives from a human donor who received a liver transplant. The J gene is TRBJ1-5, the V gene TRBV5-7; a possible D gene is TRBD1 (6 bases). TRBV5-7 is reported as an ORF; its role is uncertain. CDR3 sequence: CASSFSSRGGSNQPQHF. The CDR3 DNA reads as TGTGCCAGCAGCTTTTCCTCCAGGGGTGGGAGCAATCAGCCCCAGCATTTT.